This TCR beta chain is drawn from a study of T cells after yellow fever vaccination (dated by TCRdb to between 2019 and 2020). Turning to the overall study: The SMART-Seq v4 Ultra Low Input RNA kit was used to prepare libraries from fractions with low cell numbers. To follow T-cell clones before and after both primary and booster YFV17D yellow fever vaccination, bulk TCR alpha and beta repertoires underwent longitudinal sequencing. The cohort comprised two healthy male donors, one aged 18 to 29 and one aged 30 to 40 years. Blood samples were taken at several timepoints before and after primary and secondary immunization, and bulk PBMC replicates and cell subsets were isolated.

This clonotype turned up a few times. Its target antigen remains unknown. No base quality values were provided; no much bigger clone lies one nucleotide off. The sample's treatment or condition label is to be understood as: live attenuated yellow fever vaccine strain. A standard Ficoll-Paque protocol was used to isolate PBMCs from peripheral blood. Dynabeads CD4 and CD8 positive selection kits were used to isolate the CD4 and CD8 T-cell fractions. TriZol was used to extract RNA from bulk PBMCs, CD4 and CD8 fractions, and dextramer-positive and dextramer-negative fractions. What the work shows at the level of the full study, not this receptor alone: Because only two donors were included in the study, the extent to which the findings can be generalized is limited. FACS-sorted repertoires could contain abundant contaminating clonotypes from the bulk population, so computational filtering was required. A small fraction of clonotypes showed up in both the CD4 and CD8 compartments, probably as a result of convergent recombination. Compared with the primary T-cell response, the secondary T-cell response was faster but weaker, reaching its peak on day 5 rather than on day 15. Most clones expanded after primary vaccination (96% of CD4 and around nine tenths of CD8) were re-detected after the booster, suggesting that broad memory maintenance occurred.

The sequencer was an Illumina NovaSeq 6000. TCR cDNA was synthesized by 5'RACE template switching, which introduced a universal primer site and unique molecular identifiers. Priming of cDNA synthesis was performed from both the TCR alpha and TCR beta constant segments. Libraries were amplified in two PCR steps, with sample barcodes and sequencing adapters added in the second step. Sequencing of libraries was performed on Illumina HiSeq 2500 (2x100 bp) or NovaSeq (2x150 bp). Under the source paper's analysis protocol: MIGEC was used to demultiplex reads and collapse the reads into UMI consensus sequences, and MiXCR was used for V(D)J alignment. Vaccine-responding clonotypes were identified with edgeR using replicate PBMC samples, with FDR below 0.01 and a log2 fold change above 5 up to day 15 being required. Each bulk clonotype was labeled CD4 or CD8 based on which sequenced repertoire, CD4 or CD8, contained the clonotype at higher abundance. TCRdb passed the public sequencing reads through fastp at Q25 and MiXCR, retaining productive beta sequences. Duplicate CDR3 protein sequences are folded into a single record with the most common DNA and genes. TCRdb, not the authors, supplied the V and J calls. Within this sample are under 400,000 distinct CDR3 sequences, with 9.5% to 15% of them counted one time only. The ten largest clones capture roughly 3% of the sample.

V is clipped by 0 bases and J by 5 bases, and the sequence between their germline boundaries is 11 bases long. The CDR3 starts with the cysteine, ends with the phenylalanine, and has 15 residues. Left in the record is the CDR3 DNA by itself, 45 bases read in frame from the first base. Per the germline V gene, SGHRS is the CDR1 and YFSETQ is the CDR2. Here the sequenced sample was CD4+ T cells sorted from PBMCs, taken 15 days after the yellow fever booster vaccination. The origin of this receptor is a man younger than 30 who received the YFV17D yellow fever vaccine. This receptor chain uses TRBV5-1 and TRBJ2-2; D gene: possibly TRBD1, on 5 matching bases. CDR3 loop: CASSLVRGSTGELFF. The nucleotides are TGCGCCAGCAGCTTGGTTAGGGGTTCGACCGGGGAGCTGTTTTTT.